The 7 T cell receptor beta chains below were found in one sample sequenced in a study of beta chain features in type 1 diabetes. Study observations and caveats: Moderate yet significant TCRB CDR3 shortening was seen in Type 1 diabetes patients in all four CD4+ subsets.

Since all of the isolated RNA was reverse transcribed, expressed TCRB transcripts were what got sequenced. Data came from immunoSEQ multiplex PCR; TCRdb stores just in-frame clones and leaves some out. The sample consists of 500,000 to 850,000 clones, roughly an eighth of them appearing once. These receptors have no identified antigens. Sequencing used naive CD4+ T cells from blood. All receptors come from a man aged 18 to 29 with type 1 diabetes.

The table lists this clone with a few counts. The CDR3 nucleotides are TGTGCCAGCAGCTTAATTCGCCAACAAGAGACCCAGTACTTC. Its protein is CASSLIRQQETQYF. This chain joins TRBV7-2 and TRBJ2-5, with unresolved D. Germline lookup yields CDR1 SGHTA and CDR2 FQGNSA. V gave up 2 bases and J gave up 2 bases, with 9 bases separating them. The CDR3 spans 14 residues.

A few counts support this clone. The chain has TRBV10-3 and TRBJ2-2; perhaps TRBD2 as D (6 bases). This CDR3 is built from 15 residues. Germline V lookup: CDR1 ENHRY, CDR2 SYGVKD. Trimming pared 4 bases from V and 5 bases from J, leaving 14 bases between. DNA of the CDR3: TGTGCCATCAGTGCGAGCTCCCGGGGGACCGGGGAGCTGTTTTTT. Translation: CAISASSRGTGELFF.

DNA of the CDR3: TGTGCCAGCAGTTGGATCAAGCCAGATACGCAGTATTTT. Protein product: CASSWIKPDTQYF. The chain recombines TRBV28 with TRBJ2-3; D is undetermined. Per the germline V gene, CDR1 is MDHEN and CDR2 is SYDVKM. The CDR3 contains 13 residues. V gave up 4 bases and J gave up 4 bases, with 9 bases separating them.

The chain joins TRBV6-5 to TRBJ1-1; D is undetermined. Germline CDR1 MNHEY, CDR2 SVGAGI. The V gene lost 0 bases and the J gene lost 3 bases, with 11 bases spanning the gap. The CDR3 is made up of 15 amino acids. The CDR3 region has the DNA TGTGCCAGCAGTTACTCGTATAGGGTCGACACTGAAGCTTTCTTT. Residues: CASSYSYRVDTEAFF.

This clone was observed a handful of times. The chain joins TRBV5-6 to TRBJ2-2, with 7 bases matching TRBD2. The CDR3 spans 14 residues. Unmatched junction bases numbered 5, after V lost 2 bases and J lost 7 bases. The germline gives CDR1 SGHDT, CDR2 YYEEEE. In nucleotides, the CDR3 is TGTGCCAGCAGCTTCCGCAGGGACTACGGGGAGCTGTTTTTT. This sequence encodes CASSFRRDYGELFF.

This clone was detected a few times. V usage is TRBV11-2 and J usage is TRBJ2-2; no firm D call. The CDR3 consists of 10 residues. V lost 1 base and J 9 bases, leaving 0 bases between the germline ends. Germline V lookup: CDR1 SGHAT, CDR2 FQNNGV. Here the CDR3 reads CASSLGELFF. The CDR3 DNA is TGTGCCAGCAGCTTAGGGGAGCTGTTTTTT.

This chain uses TRBV29-1 with TRBJ2-3; the match to TRBD2 covers 9 bases. This CDR3 contains 14 residues. Germline CDR1 and CDR2: SQVTM and ANQGSEA. With 3 bases clipped from V and 4 bases from J, the junction kept 5 bases outside the gene matches. CDR3 loop: CSVDLAGGPDTQYF. CDR3 DNA: TGCAGCGTTGATCTGGCGGGAGGGCCAGATACGCAGTATTTT.